This record covers a single TCR beta chain. The sample comes from a study of blood T cells in healthy people across ages. The CDR3 spans 17 residues. Trimming pared 2 bases from V and 8 bases from J, leaving 19 bases between. The germline V gene encodes CDR1 MNHNY and CDR2 SVGAGI (reference sequence). Together with a sample-barcoded 5' primer, a J-beta primer mix was included in a second PCR lasting about 7 to 11 cycles. Sequencing recovered at least 3 million CDR3-containing paired-end reads from each sample. TCRdb used MiXCR to reprocess the 5' RACE reads, holding one entry per CDR3 protein. Of about 1.1 million distinct CDR3 sequences listed, 30% to 40% are singletons. Donors gave 8 to 10 milliliters of peripheral blood apiece.

The chain combines TRBV6-6 with TRBJ1-6; possibly TRBD1 for D (5 bases). The sequenced sample was blood. The receptor's source is a young man in good health. The CDR3 protein is CASSYLSGNREDSPLHF. CDR3 in DNA: TGTGCCAGCAGTTACCTTTCAGGGAATAGAGAGGATTCACCCCTCCACTTT.